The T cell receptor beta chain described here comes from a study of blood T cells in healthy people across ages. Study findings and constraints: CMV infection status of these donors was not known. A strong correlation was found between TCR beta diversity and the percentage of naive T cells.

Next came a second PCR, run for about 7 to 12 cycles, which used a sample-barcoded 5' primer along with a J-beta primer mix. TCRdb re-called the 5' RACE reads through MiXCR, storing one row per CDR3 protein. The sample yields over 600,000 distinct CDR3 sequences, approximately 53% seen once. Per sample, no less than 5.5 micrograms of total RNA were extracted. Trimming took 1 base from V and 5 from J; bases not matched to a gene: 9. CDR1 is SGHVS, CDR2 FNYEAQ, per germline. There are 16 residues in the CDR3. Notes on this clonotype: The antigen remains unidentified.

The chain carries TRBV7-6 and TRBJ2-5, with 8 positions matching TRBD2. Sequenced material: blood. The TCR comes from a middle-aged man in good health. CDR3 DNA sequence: TGTGCCAGCAGCTTAGTCGTTAGCGGGGCTGGGGAGACCCAGTACTTC. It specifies CASSLVVSGAGETQYF. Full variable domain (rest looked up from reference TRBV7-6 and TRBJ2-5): GAGVSQSPRYKVTKRGQDVALRCDPISGHVSLYWYRQALGQGPEFLTYFNYEAQQDKSGLPNDRFSAERPEGSISTLTIQRTEQRDSAMYRCASSLVVSGAGETQYFGPGTRLLVL.